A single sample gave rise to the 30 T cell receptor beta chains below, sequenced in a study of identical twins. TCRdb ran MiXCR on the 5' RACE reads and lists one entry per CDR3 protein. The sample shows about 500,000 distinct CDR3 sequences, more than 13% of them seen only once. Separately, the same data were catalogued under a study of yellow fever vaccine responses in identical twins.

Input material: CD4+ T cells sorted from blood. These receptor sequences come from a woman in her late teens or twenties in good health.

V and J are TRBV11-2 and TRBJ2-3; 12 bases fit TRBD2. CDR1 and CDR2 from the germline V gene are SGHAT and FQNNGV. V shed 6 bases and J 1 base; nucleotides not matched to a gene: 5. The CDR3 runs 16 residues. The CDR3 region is CASSRRLAGGTDTQYF. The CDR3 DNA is TGTGCCAGCAGTCGGCGACTAGCGGGGGGCACAGATACGCAGTATTTT.

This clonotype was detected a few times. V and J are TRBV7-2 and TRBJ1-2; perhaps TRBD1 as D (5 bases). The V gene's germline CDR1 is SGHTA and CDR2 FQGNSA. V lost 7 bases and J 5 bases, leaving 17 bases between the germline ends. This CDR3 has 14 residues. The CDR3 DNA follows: TGTGCCAGCACCCAAAGGGACGGAAAGTATGGCTACACCTTC. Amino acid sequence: CASTQRDGKYGYTF.

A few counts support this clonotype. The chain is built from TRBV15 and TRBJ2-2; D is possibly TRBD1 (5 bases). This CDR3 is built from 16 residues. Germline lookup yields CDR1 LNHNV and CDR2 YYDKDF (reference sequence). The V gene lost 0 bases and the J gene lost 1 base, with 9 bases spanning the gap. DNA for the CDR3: TGTGCCACCAGCAGAGACTGGGGCCAGAACACCGGGGAGCTGTTTTTT. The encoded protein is CATSRDWGQNTGELFF. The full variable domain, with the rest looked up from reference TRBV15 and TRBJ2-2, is DAMVIQNPRYQVTQFGKPVTLSCSQTLNHNVMYWYQQKSSQAPKLLFHYYDKDFNNEADTPDNFQSRRPNTSFCFLDIRSPGLGDTAMYLCATSRDWGQNTGELFFGEGSRLTVL.

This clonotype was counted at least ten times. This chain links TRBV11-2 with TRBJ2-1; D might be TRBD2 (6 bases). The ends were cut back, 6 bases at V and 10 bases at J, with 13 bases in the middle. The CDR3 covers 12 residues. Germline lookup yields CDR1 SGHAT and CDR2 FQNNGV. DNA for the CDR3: TGTGCCAGCAGTCTAGCGTCGGAAGAGCAGTTCTTC. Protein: CASSLASEEQFF.

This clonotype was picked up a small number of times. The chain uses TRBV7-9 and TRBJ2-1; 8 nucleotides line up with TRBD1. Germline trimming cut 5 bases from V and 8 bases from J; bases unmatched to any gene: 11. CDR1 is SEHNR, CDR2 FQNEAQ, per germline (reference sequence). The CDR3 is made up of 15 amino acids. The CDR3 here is CASSRRTGTWDEQFF. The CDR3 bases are TGTGCCAGCAGCCGAAGGACAGGGACGTGGGATGAGCAGTTCTTC.

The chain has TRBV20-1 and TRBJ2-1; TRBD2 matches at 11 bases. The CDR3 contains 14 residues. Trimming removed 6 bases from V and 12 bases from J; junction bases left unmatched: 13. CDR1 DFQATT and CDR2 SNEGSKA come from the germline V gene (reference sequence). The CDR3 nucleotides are TGCAGTGCACTCGAAAGTAGCGGGAGGGGAACGCAGTTCTTC. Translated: CSALESSGRGTQFF.

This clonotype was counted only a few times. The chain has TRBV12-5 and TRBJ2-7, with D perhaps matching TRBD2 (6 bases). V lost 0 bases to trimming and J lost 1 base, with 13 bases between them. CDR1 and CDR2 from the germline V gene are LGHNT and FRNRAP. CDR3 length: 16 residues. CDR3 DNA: TGTGCTAGTGGTTTGGTTCTGGGGGGTGAGTCCTACGAGCAGTACTTC. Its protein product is CASGLVLGGESYEQYF.

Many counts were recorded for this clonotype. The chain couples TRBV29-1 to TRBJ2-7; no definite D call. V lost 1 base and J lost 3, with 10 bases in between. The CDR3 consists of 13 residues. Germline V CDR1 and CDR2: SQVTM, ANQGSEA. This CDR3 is CSVEAGARYEQYF. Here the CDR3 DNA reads TGCAGCGTTGAAGCCGGTGCCCGCTACGAGCAGTACTTC.

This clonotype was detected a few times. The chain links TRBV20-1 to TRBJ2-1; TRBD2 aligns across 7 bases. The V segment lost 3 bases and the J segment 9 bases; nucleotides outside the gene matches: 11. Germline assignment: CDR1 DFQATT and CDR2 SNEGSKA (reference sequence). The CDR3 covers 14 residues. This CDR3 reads CSASKAGRLFEQFF. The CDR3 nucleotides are TGCAGTGCTAGTAAAGCGGGACGCCTATTTGAGCAGTTCTTC.

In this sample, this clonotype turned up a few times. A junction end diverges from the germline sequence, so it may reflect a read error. This CDR3 is CSARTPSGRAGF. The DNA for the CDR3 is TGCAGTGCTAGAACCCCAAGCGGGAGGGCGGGGTTC. V gene TRBV20-1 combines with J gene TRBJ2-7; 10 bases line up with TRBD2. The germline V gene has CDR1 DFQATT and CDR2 SNEGSKA (reference sequence). The CDR3 has 12 amino acids.

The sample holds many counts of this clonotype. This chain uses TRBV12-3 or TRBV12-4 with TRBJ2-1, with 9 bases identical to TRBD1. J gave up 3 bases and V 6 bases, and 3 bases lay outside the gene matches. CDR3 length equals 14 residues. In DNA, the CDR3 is TGTGCCAGCAGGGGGACAGGGAGCTACAATGAGCAGTTCTTC. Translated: CASRGTGSYNEQFF.

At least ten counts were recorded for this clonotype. DNA for the CDR3: TGCAGTGCTGGGACGGGGGTGTTTGGGTTTGAGCAGTTCTTC. Translating gives CSAGTGVFGFEQFF. This chain links TRBV20-1 with TRBJ2-1; perhaps TRBD2 as D (6 bases). Germline V lookup: CDR1 DFQATT, CDR2 SNEGSKA (reference sequence). Trimming stripped 5 bases from V and 9 bases from J, with 20 bases between. CDR3 length: 14 residues.

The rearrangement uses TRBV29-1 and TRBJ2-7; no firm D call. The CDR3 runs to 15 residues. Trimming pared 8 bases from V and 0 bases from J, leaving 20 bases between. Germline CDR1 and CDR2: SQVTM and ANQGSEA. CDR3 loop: CSPGRLTFCSYEQYF. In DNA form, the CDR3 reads TGCAGCCCCGGAAGACTGACATTCTGCTCCTACGAGCAGTACTTC.

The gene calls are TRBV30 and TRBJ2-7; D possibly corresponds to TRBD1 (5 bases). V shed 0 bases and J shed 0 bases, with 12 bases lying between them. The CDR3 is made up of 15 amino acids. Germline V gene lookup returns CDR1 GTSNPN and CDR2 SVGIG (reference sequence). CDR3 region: CAWSVWTKSSYEQYF. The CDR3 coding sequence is TGTGCCTGGAGTGTCTGGACAAAATCCTCCTACGAGCAGTACTTC. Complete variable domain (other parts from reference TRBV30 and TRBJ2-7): SQTIHQWPATLVQPVGSPLSLECTVEGTSNPNLYWYRQAAGRGLQLLFYSVGIGQISSEVPQNLSASRPQDRQFILSSKKLLLSDSGFYLCAWSVWTKSSYEQYFGPGTRLTVT.

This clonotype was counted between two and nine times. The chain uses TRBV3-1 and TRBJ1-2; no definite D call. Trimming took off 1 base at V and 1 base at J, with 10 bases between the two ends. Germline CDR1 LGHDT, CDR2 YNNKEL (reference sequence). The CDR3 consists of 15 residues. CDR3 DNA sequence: TGTGCCAGCAGCCAAGCGGCAGGAGTTAACTATGGCTACACCTTC. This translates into CASSQAAGVNYGYTF.

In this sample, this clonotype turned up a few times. CDR3 region: CASSRWQDKMTQYF. Written as DNA, the CDR3 is TGTGCCAGCAGTCGGTGGCAGGATAAGATGACCCAGTACTTC. The J gene is TRBJ2-5, the V gene TRBV14; the D is unclear. This CDR3 contains 14 residues. Per germline, CDR1 SGHDN and CDR2 FVKESK. The V end lost 6 bases, the J end lost 7 bases, and 18 bases lay between the germline ends.

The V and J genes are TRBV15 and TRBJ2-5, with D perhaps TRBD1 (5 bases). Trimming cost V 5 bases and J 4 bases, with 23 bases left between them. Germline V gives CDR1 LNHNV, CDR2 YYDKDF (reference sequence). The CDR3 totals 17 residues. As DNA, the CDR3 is TGTGCCACCAGCTCAAGAATGACCACAGGACCACGAGAGACCCAGTACTTC. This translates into CATSSRMTTGPRETQYF.

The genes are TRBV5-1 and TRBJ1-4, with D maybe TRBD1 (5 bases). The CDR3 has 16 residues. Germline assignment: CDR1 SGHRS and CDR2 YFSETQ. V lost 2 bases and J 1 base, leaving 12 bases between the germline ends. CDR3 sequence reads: CASSFGGAQTNEKLFF. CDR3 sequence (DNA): TGCGCCAGCAGCTTCGGAGGGGCGCAAACTAATGAAAAACTGTTTTTT.

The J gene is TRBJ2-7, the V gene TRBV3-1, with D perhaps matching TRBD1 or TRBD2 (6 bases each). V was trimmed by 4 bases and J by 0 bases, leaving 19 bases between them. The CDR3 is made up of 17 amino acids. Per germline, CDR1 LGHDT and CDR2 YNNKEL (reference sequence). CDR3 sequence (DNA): TGTGCCAGCAGCCCGCTCCGCGGGGACACACTCTCCTACGAGCAGTACTTC. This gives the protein CASSPLRGDTLSYEQYF.

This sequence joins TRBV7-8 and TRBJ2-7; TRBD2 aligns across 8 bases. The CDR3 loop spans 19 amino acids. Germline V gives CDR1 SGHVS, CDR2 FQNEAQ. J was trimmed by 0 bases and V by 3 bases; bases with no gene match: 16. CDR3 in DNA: TGTGCCAGCAGCTTTTCGTCAGGGAGCGGGGGCCCCAGCTCCTACGAGCAGTACTTC. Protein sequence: CASSFSSGSGGPSSYEQYF.

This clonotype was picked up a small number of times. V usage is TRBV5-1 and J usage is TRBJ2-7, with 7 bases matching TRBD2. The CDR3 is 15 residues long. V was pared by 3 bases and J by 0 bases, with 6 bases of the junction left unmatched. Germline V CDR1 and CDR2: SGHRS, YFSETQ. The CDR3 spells CASSYLGEGSYEQYF. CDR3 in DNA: TGCGCCAGCAGCTACCTCGGGGAGGGCTCCTACGAGCAGTACTTC.

The CDR3 is CSARAGPDQETQYF. Written as DNA, the CDR3 is TGCAGTGCTAGGGCCGGCCCGGATCAAGAGACCCAGTACTTC. V usage is TRBV20-1 and J usage is TRBJ2-5; no clear D. Trimming shortened V by 3 bases and J by 2 bases, and 13 bases separated the two germline ends. The CDR3 is made up of 14 amino acids. CDR1 and CDR2 from the germline V gene are DFQATT and SNEGSKA (reference sequence).

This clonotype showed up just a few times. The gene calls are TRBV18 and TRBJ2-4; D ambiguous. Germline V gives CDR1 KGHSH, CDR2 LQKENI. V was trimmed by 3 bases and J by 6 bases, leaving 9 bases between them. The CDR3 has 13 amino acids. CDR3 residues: CASSPIDGNIQYF. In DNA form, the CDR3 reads TGTGCCAGCTCACCGATCGACGGAAACATTCAGTACTTC.

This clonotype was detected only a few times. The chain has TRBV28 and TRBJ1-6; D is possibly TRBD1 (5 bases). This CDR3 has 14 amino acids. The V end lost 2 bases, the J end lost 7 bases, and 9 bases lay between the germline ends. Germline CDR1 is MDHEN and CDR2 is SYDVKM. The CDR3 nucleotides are TGTGCCAGCAGTTTAACAGGAAAAAATTCACCCCTCCACTTT. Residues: CASSLTGKNSPLHF.

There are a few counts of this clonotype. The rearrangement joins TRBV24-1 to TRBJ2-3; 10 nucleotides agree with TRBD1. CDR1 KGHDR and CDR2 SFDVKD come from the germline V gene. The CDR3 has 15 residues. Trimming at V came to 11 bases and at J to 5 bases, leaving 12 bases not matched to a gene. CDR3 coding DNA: TGTGCCATTTCTTCCGGGACAGGGGTGAAAGATACGCAGTATTTT. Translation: CAISSGTGVKDTQYF.

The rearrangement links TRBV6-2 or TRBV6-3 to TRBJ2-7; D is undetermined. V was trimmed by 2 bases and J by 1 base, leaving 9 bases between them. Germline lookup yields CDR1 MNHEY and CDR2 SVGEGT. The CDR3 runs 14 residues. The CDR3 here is CASSYGQRSYEQYF. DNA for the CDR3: TGTGCCAGCAGTTACGGGCAACGATCCTACGAGCAGTACTTC.

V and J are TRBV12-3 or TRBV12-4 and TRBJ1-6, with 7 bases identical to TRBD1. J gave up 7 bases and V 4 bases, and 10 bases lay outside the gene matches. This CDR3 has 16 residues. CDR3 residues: CASSWGRGNNNSPLHF. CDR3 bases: TGTGCCAGCAGTTGGGGCAGGGGGAATAACAATTCACCCCTCCACTTT.

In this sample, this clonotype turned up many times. The CDR3 protein is CASSQVDNEQFF. CDR3 nucleotide sequence: TGTGCCAGCAGCCAAGTTGACAATGAGCAGTTCTTC. The genes are TRBV3-1 and TRBJ2-1; D is undetermined. The germline V gene has CDR1 LGHDT and CDR2 YNNKEL (reference sequence). V dropped 1 base and J dropped 5 bases, with 3 bases sitting between them. The CDR3 loop spans 12 amino acids.

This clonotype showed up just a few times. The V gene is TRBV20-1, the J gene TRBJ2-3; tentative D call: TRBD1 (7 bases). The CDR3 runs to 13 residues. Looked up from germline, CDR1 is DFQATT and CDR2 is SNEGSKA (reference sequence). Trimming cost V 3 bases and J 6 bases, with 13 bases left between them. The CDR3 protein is CSAREGAQDTQYF. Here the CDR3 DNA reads TGCAGTGCTAGGGAGGGGGCGCAGGATACGCAGTATTTT.

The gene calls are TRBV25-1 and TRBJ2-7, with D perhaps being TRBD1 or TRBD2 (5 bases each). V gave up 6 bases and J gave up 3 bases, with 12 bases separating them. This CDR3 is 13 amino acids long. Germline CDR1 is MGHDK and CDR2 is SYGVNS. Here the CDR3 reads CASSRDAFYEQYF. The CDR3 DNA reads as TGTGCCAGCAGCCGGGACGCTTTCTACGAGCAGTACTTC.